The sequence of this TCR beta chain was determined in a study of a mutant IDH1 vaccine in newly diagnosed glioma. Study background: Prior therapy was radiotherapy, temozolomide, or both; most received both. Visit V12 happened at week 35; visit V13 happened at week 47.

On this clone: Its specificity is not known.

Sequenced by immunoSEQ multiplex PCR; TCRdb stores in-frame clones only, minus some. The sample includes about 54,000 clones, 80% to 85% of them seen just once. The time point was: week 35, safety follow-up. A single vaccine dose contained 300 ug of mutant IDH1 20-mer peptide, and topical imiquimod was used with it. The CDR3 has 15 amino acids. Germline CDR1 and CDR2: SGHNT and YYREEE (reference sequence). The germline V and J ends were trimmed by 4 bases and 0 bases, with 8 bases remaining between them. The sequencing used PBMCs, collected from a glioma patient whose treatment included an IDH1 peptide vaccine. This TCR derives from a young woman with glioma. The chain is built from TRBV5-4 and TRBJ2-6, with D possibly matching TRBD1 (5 bases). The CDR3 sequence is CASSPDSSGANVLTF. CDR3 nucleotide sequence: TGTGCCAGCAGCCCCGACAGCTCTGGGGCCAACGTCCTGACTTTC.